Following are 18 T cell receptor beta chains from one sample sequenced in a study of blood T cells in healthy people across ages. Sample-barcoded 5' priming and a J-beta primer mix drove a second PCR of roughly 6 to 12 cycles. Each CDR3 protein gets one entry after TCRdb re-called the 5' RACE reads with MiXCR. The sample has roughly 1,700,000 distinct CDR3 sequences; 28% are singletons. The material sequenced was blood. The receptors were sampled from a woman aged 25 to 45 in good health.

The chain couples TRBV3-1 to TRBJ2-3; D remains ambiguous. V was trimmed by 1 base and J by 5 bases, leaving 10 bases between them. The germline V gene has CDR1 LGHDT and CDR2 YNNKEL (reference sequence). The CDR3 is 14 residues long. The CDR3 sequence is CASSQGPDGDTQYF. The CDR3 nucleotides are TGTGCCAGCAGCCAAGGGCCGGATGGAGATACGCAGTATTTT.

In this sample, this clonotype turned up many times. This rearrangement joins TRBV28 to TRBJ2-7, with D perhaps assigned TRBD1 or TRBD2 (5 bases each). The CDR3 runs 14 residues. Germline CDR1 MDHEN, CDR2 SYDVKM. V lost 2 bases and J lost 2, with 10 bases in between. The CDR3 region has the DNA TGTGCCAGCAGTTTACGGGACGGCACCTACGAGCAGTACTTC. This translates into CASSLRDGTYEQYF.

This clonotype has just a few counts. The rearrangement links TRBV5-1 to TRBJ2-5; 7 nucleotides align to TRBD1. The CDR3 loop spans 15 amino acids. The V gene's germline CDR1 is SGHRS and CDR2 YFSETQ. The J segment lost 1 base and the V segment lost 4 bases, leaving 7 bases of the junction unmatched. CDR3 bases: TGCGCCAGCAGCGCTGTACAGGGGATCCAAGAGACCCAGTACTTC. Its translation: CASSAVQGIQETQYF.

The V gene is TRBV12-5, the J gene TRBJ2-1, with no clear D. V was trimmed by 0 bases and J by 4 bases, leaving 13 bases between them. CDR1 and CDR2 from the germline V gene are LGHNT and FRNRAP. CDR3 length: 16 amino acids. CDR3 coding DNA: TGTGCTAGTGGTTTGGTCACGACTGGATATTACAATGAGCAGTTCTTC. Protein: CASGLVTTGYYNEQFF.

The V gene is TRBV5-6, the J gene TRBJ2-1; 7 nucleotides align to TRBD1. The CDR3 contains 15 residues. The trim removed 4 bases at V and 6 bases at J, leaving 10 bases unmatched. Germline V gene data show CDR1 as SGHDT and CDR2 as YYEEEE. CDR3 bases: TGTGCCAGCAGCCCGCTAGGACAGGCCCCCAATGAGCAGTTCTTC. Its protein is CASSPLGQAPNEQFF.

The genes are TRBV12-3 or TRBV12-4 and TRBJ2-3; no reliable D call. CDR3 length equals 13 residues. V was shortened by 3 bases and J by 6 bases, with 10 bases between the two germline ends. The CDR3 bases are TGTGCCAGCAGTTTTTTATCAAGGGATACGCAGTATTTT. Protein: CASSFLSRDTQYF.

This chain links TRBV6-5 with TRBJ1-1; D gene uncertain. Trimming took 0 bases from V and 3 from J, leaving 11 bases between them. Germline CDR1 is MNHEY and CDR2 is SVGAGI. CDR3 length: 15 amino acids. CDR3: CASSYSALADTEAFF. CDR3 coding DNA: TGTGCCAGCAGTTACTCGGCCCTTGCCGACACTGAAGCTTTCTTT.

This clonotype was counted a few times. The gene calls are TRBV6-1 and TRBJ2-7; D uncertain. The CDR3 consists of 12 residues. CDR1 MNHNS and CDR2 SASEGT come from the germline V gene. V dropped 7 bases and J dropped 1 base, with 8 bases sitting between them. The CDR3 nucleotides read TGTGCCAGCACCACGACATCCTACGAGCAGTACTTC. This translates into CASTTTSYEQYF.

This chain joins TRBV7-8 and TRBJ1-5, with D possibly being TRBD1 (5 bases). This CDR3 contains 16 residues. Trimming shortened V by 5 bases and J by 3 bases, and 17 bases separated the two germline ends. Germline lookup yields CDR1 SGHVS and CDR2 FQNEAQ. CDR3 sequence (DNA): TGTGCCAGCAGCCCAGGCGGGGGAGGTAACAATCAGCCCCAGCATTTT. Encoded protein: CASSPGGGGNNQPQHF.

This clonotype has only a few counts. The chain uses TRBV6-2 or TRBV6-3 and TRBJ2-4; 8 bases align to TRBD1. This CDR3 is 17 amino acids long. V lost 2 bases to trimming and J lost 2 bases; unmatched junction nucleotides: 8. The germline CDR1 and CDR2 sequences are MNHEY and SVGEGT. DNA for the CDR3: TGTGCCAGCAGTTACCTACGACAGGGGACAACCAAAAACATTCAGTACTTC. This codes for CASSYLRQGTTKNIQYF.

This clonotype was recorded a few times. This sequence joins TRBV18 and TRBJ2-1, with a weak D call TRBD2 (6 bases). The CDR3 is 15 residues long. The germline V gene has CDR1 KGHSH and CDR2 LQKENI. V shed 8 bases and J shed 9 bases, with 23 bases lying between them. The CDR3 DNA follows: TGTGCCAGCCCTGCTTCGGGAGAAAAGGTCGGTGAGCAGTTCTTC. This encodes CASPASGEKVGEQFF.

This clonotype showed up many times. V is TRBV7-3 and J is TRBJ2-4; D may match TRBD1 or TRBD2 (5 bases each). V was shortened by 1 base and J by 0 bases, with 10 bases between the two germline ends. Germline lookup yields CDR1 SGHTA and CDR2 FQGTGA. The CDR3 has 16 amino acids. CDR3 loop: CASSLIDGTAKNIQYF. The DNA of the CDR3 is TGTGCCAGCAGCTTAATTGATGGGACAGCCAAAAACATTCAGTACTTC.

This clonotype was counted a few times. This clone may be a read error of a much larger clone one base away. The rearrangement joins TRBV29-1 to TRBJ2-7; no clear D gene. Germline lookup yields CDR1 SQVTM and CDR2 ANQGSEA. This CDR3 spans 11 amino acids. The CDR3 coding sequence is TGCAGCGTTGCCGACTCCTACGGGCAGTACTTC. Translated, it gives CSVADSYGQYF.

Note on this clonotype: A much larger clone differs by one base, so this may be a read error. V is TRBV13 and J is TRBJ1-2; tentatively, D is TRBD1 (5 bases). V lost 1 base and J 8 bases, leaving 11 bases between the germline ends. Germline V gene lookup returns CDR1 PRHDT and CDR2 FYEKMQ (reference sequence). The CDR3 runs 13 residues. DNA for the CDR3: TGTGCCAGCAGCTTAGTGGCAGGGATAGGCTACACCTTC. Translated, it gives CASSLVAGIGYTF. The variable domain in full, completed from reference TRBV13 and TRBJ1-2, reads AAGVIQSPRHLIKEKRETATLKCYPIPRHDTVYWYQQGPGQDPQFLISFYEKMQSDKGSIPDRFSAQQFSDYHSELNMSSLELGDSALYFCASSLVAGIGYTFGSGTRLTVV.

CDR3 residues: CASSDGTGVNSPLHF. DNA for the CDR3: TGTGCCAGCAGTGACGGGACAGGGGTCAATTCACCCCTCCACTTT. The chain employs TRBV6-4 and TRBJ1-6, with 10 bases lining up with TRBD1. Trimming cost V 2 bases and J 7 bases; bases outside gene matches: 2. The germline V gene encodes CDR1 MRHNA and CDR2 SNTAGT. This CDR3 is 15 amino acids long.

This clonotype occurred a few times. This rearrangement joins TRBV4-1 to TRBJ2-3; D possibly corresponds to TRBD2 (6 bases). Trimming removed 4 bases at V and 3 bases at J, with 14 bases between. Germline CDR1 is MGHRA and CDR2 is YSYEKL. The CDR3 is made up of 15 amino acids. The CDR3, as DNA: TGCGCCAGCAGCCTCGGAGGGCGGCAGACAGATACGCAGTATTTT. Its protein is CASSLGGRQTDTQYF.

This clonotype was found a few times. The chain employs TRBV27 and TRBJ2-7, with TRBD1 identical over 8 bases. Germline V gene lookup returns CDR1 MNHEY and CDR2 SMNVEV (reference sequence). This CDR3 comprises 15 residues. V gave up 6 bases and J gave up 2 bases; unmatched junction bases: 9. CDR3: CASSRKGQAPYEQYF. The DNA for the CDR3 is TGTGCCAGCAGCCGAAAGGGACAGGCCCCCTACGAGCAGTACTTC.

This clonotype was counted between two and nine times. Mismatch with germline at one junction end may stem from a read error. The DNA of the CDR3 is TGTGCCTGCAGCGTAGCTCCCCAGGGTAGCGGTTCAGGAGAGACCCAGTACTTC. It encodes CACSVAPQGSGSGETQYF. This chain links TRBV9 with TRBJ2-5; D may be TRBD2 (6 bases). The germline gives CDR1 SGDLS, CDR2 YYNGEE. This CDR3 spans 18 amino acids.